Shown below are 30 T cell receptor beta chains from a single sample sequenced in a study of blood T cell repertoires in COVID-19. TCRdb keeps only in-frame clones here, not all; method: immunoSEQ multiplex PCR. In the table there are about 300,000 clones, about 90% of which are singletons. Source material: peripheral blood. All receptors derive from a woman aged 45-59 years with COVID-19, enrolled during active disease.

This chain links TRBV5-4 with TRBJ2-1, with 8 bases identical to TRBD2. The CDR3 consists of 15 residues. V lost 4 bases to trimming and J lost 3 bases; unmatched junction nucleotides: 6. CDR1 and CDR2 from the germline V gene are SGHNT and YYREEE (reference sequence). The DNA for the CDR3 is TGTGCCAGCAGCCCCTCTACTAGCGGCTACAATGAGCAGTTCTTC. Its protein product is CASSPSTSGYNEQFF.

V and J are TRBV14 and TRBJ2-1, with 7 bases that match TRBD1. Germline CDR1 reads SGHDN; CDR2 reads FVKESK. With 0 bases clipped from V and 0 bases from J, the junction kept 8 bases outside the gene matches. This CDR3 is built from 18 residues. The CDR3 sequence: CASSQEFKGASSYNEQFF. DNA of the CDR3: TGTGCCAGCAGCCAAGAATTTAAGGGGGCGAGCTCCTACAATGAGCAGTTCTTC.

This chain joins TRBV19 and TRBJ2-5; TRBD2 matches at 11 bases. Looked up from germline, CDR1 is LNHDA and CDR2 is SQIVND (reference sequence). V shed 0 bases, J shed 0 bases, and the junction held 3 bases outside the gene matches. The CDR3 extends over 17 amino acids. CDR3 loop: CASSIETSGAYQETQYF. CDR3 coding DNA: TGTGCCAGTAGTATAGAGACTAGCGGGGCGTACCAAGAGACCCAGTACTTC.

The chain employs TRBV9 and TRBJ2-2, with D possibly being TRBD1 (5 bases). The V end was cut by 3 bases, the J end by 8 bases, with 11 bases between. The CDR3 is made up of 13 amino acids. Germline CDR1 and CDR2: SGDLS and YYNGEE. The CDR3 spells CASSEGMVGELFF. The CDR3 region has the DNA TGTGCCAGCAGCGAGGGGATGGTGGGGGAGCTGTTTTTT.

V is TRBV13 and J is TRBJ2-5; D ambiguous. Germline CDR1 and CDR2: PRHDT and FYEKMQ (reference sequence). The CDR3 has 14 residues. The V and J ends lost 4 bases and 4 bases respectively, with 13 bases between them. The CDR3 protein is CASSSPRRGETQYF. CDR3 nucleotide sequence: TGTGCCAGCAGCTCCCCGCGGAGAGGAGAGACCCAGTACTTC. The full variable domain, its missing parts supplied by reference TRBV13 and TRBJ2-5, is AAGVIQSPRHLIKEKRETATLKCYPIPRHDTVYWYQQGPGQDPQFLISFYEKMQSDKGSIPDRFSAQQFSDYHSELNMSSLELGDSALYFCASSSPRRGETQYFGPGTRLLVL.

The rearrangement joins TRBV5-1 to TRBJ2-7; D not resolved. CDR1 is SGHRS and CDR2 is YFSETQ in the germline V gene. Deletions cut 0 bases from V and 4 bases from J, with 5 bases between. The CDR3 covers 12 residues. The CDR3 DNA sequence: TGCGCCAGCAGCTTGGTAGTTTACGAGCAGTACTTC. It specifies CASSLVVYEQYF.

The chain employs TRBV6-5 and TRBJ2-1, with 10 nucleotides matching TRBD2. Per germline, CDR1 MNHEY and CDR2 SVGAGI. Losses at the gene ends were 6 bases for V and 11 bases for J; bases not matched to a gene: 10. The CDR3 is 14 amino acids. CDR3 DNA sequence: TGTGCCAGCAGACCGGGACTAGCGTCGAGAAAGCAGTTCTTC. Its translation: CASRPGLASRKQFF.

The V call is TRBV13, the J call TRBJ1-5, with D possibly TRBD1 on 6 matching bases. V lost 5 bases to trimming and J lost 6 bases, with 17 bases between them. This CDR3 has 15 amino acids. Germline values: CDR1 PRHDT, CDR2 FYEKMQ (reference sequence). The CDR3 DNA reads TGTGCCAGCAGCCGAGGACGGGGGGCGCTTCAGCCCCAGCATTTT. Its protein is CASSRGRGALQPQHF.

The chain is built from TRBV24-1 and TRBJ2-3, with TRBD2 identical over 10 bases. The germline V gene encodes CDR1 KGHDR and CDR2 SFDVKD. J gave up 6 bases and V 6 bases, and 5 bases lay outside the gene matches. The CDR3 runs to 14 residues. The CDR3 here is CATSPSGSDDTQYF. The CDR3 DNA reads as TGTGCCACCAGTCCTAGCGGGAGTGATGATACGCAGTATTTT.

As to this clone: The same CDR3 arises from other DNA sequences in this sample as well. The gene calls are TRBV18 and TRBJ2-1, with 7 bases fitting TRBD2. Germline CDR1 reads KGHSH; CDR2 reads LQKENI. The CDR3 runs to 14 residues. The V segment lost 5 bases and the J segment 0 bases; nucleotides outside the gene matches: 1. The CDR3, as DNA: TGTGCCAGCTCAGGCGGGAGCTCCTACAATGAGCAGTTCTTC. Translated, it gives CASSGGSSYNEQFF.

The V gene is TRBV11-3, the J gene TRBJ2-5; 7 bases match TRBD2. The V gene end was trimmed by 5 bases and the J gene end by 3 bases; junction bases not matched to a gene: 3. The germline CDR1 and CDR2 sequences are SGHNT and YENEEA. The CDR3 totals 13 residues. The CDR3 loop reads CASSGGLKETQYF. As DNA, the CDR3 is TGTGCCAGCAGCGGGGGACTAAAAGAGACCCAGTACTTC.

The DNA of the CDR3 is TGTGCCAGCAGTTACACGGGGGGCGCAGTCAATGAGCAGTTCTTC. It encodes CASSYTGGAVNEQFF. The rearrangement joins TRBV6-5 to TRBJ2-1; TRBD2 is a possible D gene (7 bases). Trimming stripped 2 bases from V and 6 bases from J, with 14 bases between. CDR1 is MNHEY, CDR2 SVGAGI, per germline. The CDR3 runs to 15 residues.

This chain links TRBV7-9 with TRBJ1-4; 7 positions match TRBD1. The CDR3 covers 15 residues. Germline V gene sequence: CDR1 SEHNR, CDR2 FQNEAQ (reference sequence). J gave up 7 bases and V 1 base, and 6 bases lay outside the gene matches. The CDR3 nucleotides read TGTGCCAGCAGCTTAGAAGGGGGCGCCGGTGAAAAACTGTTTTTT. Translation: CASSLEGGAGEKLFF.

The CDR3 DNA reads TGTGCCAGCAGCTTAGACCAGGGGGCAGGTCAGCCCCAGCATTTT. This sequence encodes CASSLDQGAGQPQHF. The chain recombines TRBV5-6 with TRBJ1-5, with 8 nucleotides matching TRBD1. V gave up 2 bases and J gave up 6 bases; unmatched junction bases: 7. There are 15 residues in the CDR3. Germline V gene data show CDR1 as SGHDT and CDR2 as YYEEEE. Full variable domain (rest looked up from reference TRBV5-6 and TRBJ1-5): DAGVTQSPTHLIKTRGQQVTLRCSPKSGHDTVSWYQQALGQGPQFIFQYYEEEERQRGNFPDRFSGHQFPNYSSELNVNALLLGDSALYLCASSLDQGAGQPQHFGDGTRLSIL.

This chain connects TRBV29-1 to TRBJ2-1, with D possibly being TRBD2 (6 bases). The germline V gene encodes CDR1 SQVTM and CDR2 ANQGSEA. This CDR3 has 13 residues. V gave up 4 bases and J gave up 7 bases, with 14 bases separating them. The CDR3 protein is CSVGRGRGNEQFF. Here the CDR3 DNA reads TGCAGCGTTGGTCGCGGACGGGGGAATGAGCAGTTCTTC.

The V gene is TRBV25-1, the J gene TRBJ2-7; TRBD2 matches 7 bases. The length of the CDR3 is 14 residues. Germline assignment: CDR1 MGHDK and CDR2 SYGVNS. J was trimmed by 4 bases and V by 8 bases; bases with no gene match: 11. In DNA form, the CDR3 reads TGTGCCAGCGGTGGGGTGGGGCGGGGGTACGAGCAGTACTTC. Translating it yields CASGGVGRGYEQYF.

This clone was counted between two and nine times. The chain is built from TRBV5-1 and TRBJ1-4; TRBD1 matches at 8 bases. V lost 4 bases, J lost 12 bases, and 2 bases stayed unmatched. Per the germline V gene, CDR1 is SGHRS and CDR2 is YFSETQ. This CDR3 is built from 11 residues. Written as DNA, the CDR3 is TGCGCCAGCAGCGAGGGACAGGAACTGTTTTTT. Protein sequence: CASSEGQELFF.

This clone came up a few times. The chain uses TRBV9 and TRBJ1-2, with 9 positions matching TRBD1. Germline loops: CDR1 SGDLS, CDR2 YYNGEE. The CDR3 totals 14 residues. The J segment lost 7 bases and the V segment lost 0 bases, leaving 4 bases of the junction unmatched. The CDR3 region is CASSVAQGARGYTF. In DNA, the CDR3 is TGTGCCAGCAGCGTAGCACAGGGGGCTCGTGGCTACACCTTC.

This clone was found a few times. The chain recombines TRBV19 with TRBJ1-5; the D gene is possibly TRBD1 (5 bases). Germline V gene data show CDR1 as LNHDA and CDR2 as SQIVND (reference sequence). V lost 7 bases and J 0 bases, leaving 13 bases between the germline ends. CDR3 size: 15 residues. The CDR3 is CASNPRGASNQPQHF. The CDR3 DNA follows: TGTGCCAGTAACCCGCGGGGCGCTAGCAATCAGCCCCAGCATTTT.

The rearrangement uses TRBV11-1 and TRBJ1-2; 8 bases align to TRBD1. Trimming removed 5 bases from V and 4 bases from J; junction bases left unmatched: 9. The CDR3 contains 15 residues. The germline gives CDR1 SGHAT, CDR2 FQDESV (reference sequence). The CDR3 loop reads CASSPSRDRFYGYTF. The CDR3 DNA reads TGTGCCAGCAGCCCCTCCCGGGACAGGTTCTATGGCTACACCTTC.

The chain joins TRBV7-3 to TRBJ2-3; 9 positions match TRBD2. Trimming at V came to 1 base and at J to 5 bases, leaving 7 bases not matched to a gene. This CDR3 contains 16 residues. Germline V gene data show CDR1 as SGHTA and CDR2 as FQGTGA. CDR3 bases: TGTGCCAGCAGCTTAAGCGCTAGCGGGGTCCAAGATACGCAGTATTTT. Translated, it gives CASSLSASGVQDTQYF.

J is TRBJ2-5 and V is TRBV5-8, with D hard to call. CDR3 length: 11 amino acids. The germline V gene encodes CDR1 SGHTS and CDR2 YDEGEE. V shed 2 bases and J shed 4 bases, with 3 bases lying between them. The CDR3 is CASSFGETQYF. The CDR3 DNA is TGTGCCAGCAGCTTCGGAGAGACCCAGTACTTC.

This chain links TRBV4-3 with TRBJ2-6; 7 positions match TRBD1. Germline V gene data show CDR1 as LGHNA and CDR2 as YSLEER. This CDR3 is built from 17 residues. The V segment lost 3 bases and the J segment 4 bases; nucleotides outside the gene matches: 9. The CDR3 DNA sequence: TGCGCCAGCAGCCATACCACAGGGGTACTGGGGGCCAACGTCCTGACTTTC. It yields the protein CASSHTTGVLGANVLTF.

V usage is TRBV24-1 and J usage is TRBJ2-3; D is possibly TRBD1 (5 bases). In germline, CDR1 is KGHDR, CDR2 SFDVKD. The CDR3 contains 15 residues. Trimming left V 5 bases short and J 6 bases short, with 17 bases between. For the CDR3, the DNA is TGTGCCACCAGTGCCGAAAGGGGTAGCTGGGATACGCAGTATTTT. It translates to CATSAERGSWDTQYF.

The genes are TRBV9 and TRBJ2-2, with 7 bases that match TRBD2. Germline values: CDR1 SGDLS, CDR2 YYNGEE. The CDR3 consists of 18 residues. V trimming: 0 bases; J trimming: 6 bases; junction bases outside the gene matches: 14. The DNA of the CDR3 is TGTGCCAGCAGCGTAGTCCACCGGGTGAGGGAGGGTCCCGGGGAGCTGTTTTTT. Residues: CASSVVHRVREGPGELFF.

This clone was detected once. The V and J genes are TRBV5-4 and TRBJ2-1; TRBD2 aligns across 9 bases. This CDR3 comprises 14 residues. Germline V gives CDR1 SGHNT, CDR2 YYREEE (reference sequence). V shed 7 bases and J 10 bases; nucleotides not matched to a gene: 12. CDR3: CASEGAGGASEQFF. The CDR3 DNA reads TGTGCCAGCGAAGGGGCGGGAGGGGCCTCGGAGCAGTTCTTC.

The V gene is TRBV29-1, the J gene TRBJ2-1, with D tentatively TRBD2 (7 bases). The germline V and J ends were trimmed by 6 bases and 6 bases, with 12 bases remaining between them. There are 12 residues in the CDR3. Germline CDR1 reads SQVTM; CDR2 reads ANQGSEA. CDR3 amino acids: CSVGRGGNEQFF. CDR3 nucleotide sequence: TGCAGCGTGGGGAGGGGGGGCAATGAGCAGTTCTTC.

The rearrangement joins TRBV10-3 to TRBJ2-3; possibly TRBD2 for D (6 bases). This CDR3 region has 15 residues. Germline CDR1 reads ENHRY; CDR2 reads SYGVKD. V lost 6 bases and J lost 3, with 16 bases in between. The CDR3, as DNA: TGTGCCATCAGGGACTCGACTAGTAGGACAGATACGCAGTATTTT. It yields the protein CAIRDSTSRTDTQYF.

The chain links TRBV18 to TRBJ2-1; maybe TRBD2 (6 bases). The germline V and J ends were trimmed by 2 bases and 5 bases, with 13 bases remaining between them. This CDR3 region has 15 residues. Germline V gene sequence: CDR1 KGHSH, CDR2 LQKENI. The CDR3: CASSPRTSQDNEQFF. The CDR3 nucleotides read TGTGCCAGCTCACCAAGAACTAGCCAAGACAATGAGCAGTTCTTC.

This clone was picked up one time. The same CDR3 is also encoded by other DNA sequences in this sample. The gene calls are TRBV5-1 and TRBJ2-5, with no clear D. The V end lost 0 bases, the J end lost 5 bases, and 2 bases lay between the germline ends. Germline-derived CDR1 and CDR2 are SGHRS and YFSETQ. The length of the CDR3 is 11 residues. In DNA, the CDR3 is TGCGCCAGCAGCTTGGCTGAGACCCAGTACTTC. It translates to CASSLAETQYF.